This passage covers 27 T cell receptor beta chains from one sample sequenced in a study of blood T cells in healthy people across ages. A J-beta primer mix and a sample-barcoded 5' primer were used in a second PCR of roughly 6 to 11 cycles. TCRdb recomputed calls from the 5' RACE reads with MiXCR, one row per CDR3 protein. The sample records about 1.8 million distinct CDR3 sequences, 40% to 55% being singletons. The sequencing sample was made of blood. These receptors were obtained from a woman aged 40 to 50 in good health.

The chain couples TRBV5-1 to TRBJ1-4, with D possibly matching TRBD1 (6 bases). From germline, CDR1 is SGHRS and CDR2 YFSETQ. The CDR3 consists of 15 residues. Trimming shortened V by 0 bases and J by 3 bases, and 9 bases separated the two germline ends. The CDR3 bases are TGCGCCAGCAGCTTGGGAAGGACAGCTAATGAAAAACTGTTTTTT. This sequence encodes CASSLGRTANEKLFF. Using reference TRBV5-1 and TRBJ1-4 for the parts outside the CDR3, the full variable domain is KAGVTQTPRYLIKTRGQQVTLSCSPISGHRSVSWYQQTPGQGLQFLFEYFSETQRNKGNFPGRFSGRQFSNSRSEMNVSTLELGDSALYLCASSLGRTANEKLFFGSGTQLSVL.

The chain joins TRBV6-1 to TRBJ1-4; possible D gene TRBD1, 5 bases. Deletions cut 0 bases from V and 6 bases from J, with 14 bases between. This CDR3 has 16 residues. CDR1 is MNHNS, CDR2 SASEGT, per germline. In nucleotides, the CDR3 is TGTGCCAGCAGTGAAGCGCGGGGGTTACGGGATGAAAAACTGTTTTTT. It specifies CASSEARGLRDEKLFF.

The chain combines TRBV12-3 or TRBV12-4 with TRBJ2-5, with 8 bases identical to TRBD2. The CDR3 loop spans 15 amino acids. Trimming cost V 5 bases and J 4 bases; bases outside gene matches: 9. CDR3 sequence: CASSTRGGLGETQYF. The CDR3 DNA reads as TGTGCCAGCAGTACACGGGGGGGCCTGGGAGAGACCCAGTACTTC.

V usage is TRBV28 and J usage is TRBJ1-4; TRBD1 might be the D (6 bases). The germline V and J ends were trimmed by 4 bases and 7 bases, with 13 bases remaining between them. The CDR3 contains 14 residues. Per germline, CDR1 MDHEN and CDR2 SYDVKM. In DNA, the CDR3 is TGTGCCAGCAGTTCCTCAGGGGTAGTTGAAAAACTGTTTTTT. Protein: CASSSSGVVEKLFF.

J is TRBJ2-3 and V is TRBV29-1, with a weak D call TRBD2 (6 bases). The CDR3 runs 13 residues. CDR1 is SQVTM and CDR2 is ANQGSEA in the germline V gene. Trimming cost V 7 bases and J 3 bases, with 14 bases left between them. The DNA for the CDR3 is TGCAGCGCCCGGGAGAGGCTGACAGATACGCAGTATTTT. Translation gives CSARERLTDTQYF.

The chain uses TRBV5-1 and TRBJ2-2; D is ambiguous. Trimming pared 4 bases from V and 2 bases from J, leaving 6 bases between. The germline V gene has CDR1 SGHRS and CDR2 YFSETQ. There are 13 residues in the CDR3. The CDR3 here is CASSHRNTGELFF. DNA for the CDR3: TGCGCCAGCAGCCACAGAAACACCGGGGAGCTGTTTTTT. The full variable domain, completed using reference TRBV5-1 and TRBJ2-2, is KAGVTQTPRYLIKTRGQQVTLSCSPISGHRSVSWYQQTPGQGLQFLFEYFSETQRNKGNFPGRFSGRQFSNSRSEMNVSTLELGDSALYLCASSHRNTGELFFGEGSRLTVL.

This clonotype came up a few times. V usage is TRBV5-1 and J usage is TRBJ2-1; the D gene is possibly TRBD2 (6 bases). The CDR3 totals 16 residues. Trimming shortened V by 5 bases and J by 2 bases, and 17 bases separated the two germline ends. Germline CDR1 reads SGHRS; CDR2 reads YFSETQ. DNA for the CDR3: TGCGCCAGCAGGGGCCAGTGGAGGGAACCCTACAATGAGCAGTTCTTC. It is translated as CASRGQWREPYNEQFF.

The J gene is TRBJ2-1, the V gene TRBV5-1, with D hard to call. The germline V and J ends were trimmed by 4 bases and 6 bases, with 14 bases remaining between them. This CDR3 comprises 14 residues. CDR1 and CDR2 (germline): SGHRS, YFSETQ. DNA of the CDR3: TGCGCCAGCAGCCTACCGGGCCTCTTCAATGAGCAGTTCTTC. Amino acids: CASSLPGLFNEQFF.

The rearrangement links TRBV7-9 to TRBJ1-2, with D unresolved. Germline lookup yields CDR1 SEHNR and CDR2 FQNEAQ (reference sequence). CDR3 size: 13 residues. Trimming stripped 3 bases from V and 3 bases from J, with 8 bases between. Here the CDR3 reads CASSFEPDYGYTF. The CDR3 nucleotides are TGTGCCAGCAGCTTTGAACCGGACTATGGCTACACCTTC.

This chain joins TRBV12-3 or TRBV12-4 and TRBJ1-4; 7 bases align to TRBD1. The CDR3 loop spans 13 amino acids. The ends lost 6 bases at V and 8 bases at J; junction bases unmatched: 6. The CDR3, as DNA: TGTGCCAGCAGCGCAACAGGGGACGAAAAACTGTTTTTT. Translated, it gives CASSATGDEKLFF.

The rearrangement links TRBV29-1 to TRBJ1-2, with a tentative D call TRBD1 (6 bases). Germline assignment: CDR1 SQVTM and CDR2 ANQGSEA. The CDR3 consists of 14 residues. Trimming removed 5 bases at V and 1 base at J, with 14 bases between. Here the CDR3 DNA reads TGCAGCGTTACCCGGGACAAAGATAACTATGGCTACACCTTC. Its translation: CSVTRDKDNYGYTF.

The chain's CDR3 is CASSLSSVAKNIQYF. Here the CDR3 DNA reads TGTGCCAGCAGTTTATCCTCCGTAGCCAAAAACATTCAGTACTTC. V is TRBV27 and J is TRBJ2-4, with D uncertain. V was pared by 0 bases and J by 0 bases, with 6 bases between. The germline CDR1 and CDR2 sequences are MNHEY and SMNVEV (reference sequence). CDR3 length: 15 amino acids.

The chain joins TRBV5-1 to TRBJ2-7; TRBD2 matches 7 bases. Looked up from germline, CDR1 is SGHRS and CDR2 is YFSETQ. The CDR3 has 14 amino acids. Losses at the gene ends were 5 bases for V and 7 bases for J; bases not matched to a gene: 12. CDR3 protein: CASRGSGDYNEQYF. CDR3 DNA: TGCGCCAGCAGGGGGTCGGGGGACTACAATGAGCAGTACTTC.

The V and J genes are TRBV4-2 and TRBJ2-5; 11 bases align to TRBD2. Germline V gene sequence: CDR1 LGHNA, CDR2 YNFKEQ. The trim removed 1 base at V and 2 bases at J, leaving 3 bases unmatched. This CDR3 comprises 16 residues. Here the CDR3 DNA reads TGTGCCAGCAGCCAAGTTACTAGCGGGGGACAAGAGACCCAGTACTTC. It codes for CASSQVTSGGQETQYF.

This sequence joins TRBV5-6 and TRBJ2-3, with TRBD2 matching 9 bases. The CDR3 extends over 15 amino acids. CDR1 is SGHDT and CDR2 is YYEEEE in the germline V gene. J gave up 6 bases and V 5 bases, and 10 bases lay outside the gene matches. CDR3 coding DNA: TGTGCCAGCAGTCGATGGGCGGGGGGGCAGGATACGCAGTATTTT. Its protein product is CASSRWAGGQDTQYF.

A word on this clonotype: A much larger clone sits a single nucleotide away, making a read error possible. This sequence joins TRBV29-1 and TRBJ2-5; D unclear. Germline V gives CDR1 SQVTM, CDR2 ANQGSEA. This CDR3 is 12 amino acids long. The CDR3 is CSVSWAEEAQYF. The CDR3 DNA reads TGCAGCGTTAGTTGGGCGGAAGAGGCCCAGTACTTC.

The J gene is TRBJ2-5, the V gene TRBV2; tentatively, D is TRBD1 or TRBD2 (6 bases each). Trimming shortened V by 5 bases and J by 5 bases, and 15 bases separated the two germline ends. Germline V gene data show CDR1 as SNHLY and CDR2 as FYNNEI. This CDR3 has 14 amino acids. The CDR3 nucleotides are TGTGCCAGCAGTACAACGGGGGCCGCGGAGACCCAGTACTTC. This gives the protein CASSTTGAAETQYF.

The rearrangement joins TRBV24-1 to TRBJ1-5; TRBD1 agrees at 9 bases. The CDR3 covers 16 residues. From germline, CDR1 is KGHDR and CDR2 SFDVKD. V dropped 6 bases and J dropped 7; count of bases not matched to a gene: 12. The chain's CDR3 is CATSNATGGLWQPQHF. CDR3 nucleotide sequence: TGTGCCACCAGTAATGCCACAGGGGGCCTGTGGCAGCCCCAGCATTTT.

This chain links TRBV5-4 with TRBJ2-1; maybe TRBD1 (8 bases). Trimming removed 4 bases at V and 3 bases at J, with 14 bases between. The CDR3 is 15 amino acids. Germline CDR1 SGHNT, CDR2 YYREEE (reference sequence). CDR3 region: CASSETGEGYNEQFF. In DNA, the CDR3 is TGTGCCAGCAGCGAGACAGGGGAGGGCTACAATGAGCAGTTCTTC.

V gene TRBV7-9 combines with J gene TRBJ2-4; D not resolved. The ends were cut back, 2 bases at V and 15 bases at J, with 11 bases in the middle. Looked up from germline, CDR1 is SEHNR and CDR2 is FQNEAQ (reference sequence). This CDR3 region has 11 residues. The CDR3 nucleotides are TGTGCCAGCAGCTTATTGGCTAGAGGGTACTTC. Translating gives CASSLLARGYF. The whole variable domain, filled in from reference TRBV7-9 and TRBJ2-4, reads DTGVSQNPRHKITKRGQNVTFRCDPISEHNRLYWYRQTLGQGPEFLTYFQNEAQLEKSRLLSDRFSAERPKGSFSTLEIQRTEQGDSAMYLCASSLLARGYFGAGTRLSVL.

The V and J genes are TRBV4-2 and TRBJ1-1; TRBD1 aligns across 9 bases. The J segment lost 0 bases and the V segment lost 1 base, leaving 9 bases of the junction unmatched. CDR1 and CDR2 from the germline V gene are LGHNA and YNFKEQ. This CDR3 contains 18 residues. In DNA form, the CDR3 reads TGTGCCAGCAGCCAAGGCGATACAGGGGGCCCCATGAACACTGAAGCTTTCTTT. This codes for CASSQGDTGGPMNTEAFF.

The chain employs TRBV12-3 or TRBV12-4 and TRBJ2-3; 8 nucleotides line up with TRBD1. V dropped 4 bases and J dropped 0; count of bases not matched to a gene: 3. This CDR3 has 15 amino acids. The DNA of the CDR3 is TGTGCCAGCAGTTCCTACAGGGGGAGCACAGATACGCAGTATTTT. Amino acid sequence: CASSSYRGSTDTQYF.

The sample holds a few counts of this clonotype. The rearrangement joins TRBV27 to TRBJ1-2; possibly TRBD1 for D (6 bases). Germline V CDR1 and CDR2: MNHEY, SMNVEV (reference sequence). V lost 3 bases, J lost 7 bases, and 12 bases lay in between. CDR3 size: 13 residues. CDR3 nucleotide sequence: TGTGCCAGCAGTTTGAGGGGGGGCGTTGGCTACACCTTC. This codes for CASSLRGGVGYTF.

This clonotype was picked up a small number of times. At one boundary the junction diverges from the germline segment, which might be a read error. The V gene is TRBV7-9, the J gene TRBJ2-6; D ambiguous. The length of the CDR3 is 13 residues. The germline CDR1 and CDR2 sequences are SEHNR and FQNEAQ (reference sequence). CDR3 sequence: CASRLAGANVLTF. CDR3 in DNA: TGTGCCAGCAGATTAGCCGGGGCCAACGTCCTGACTTTC.

This clonotype showed up just a few times. The chain links TRBV10-2 to TRBJ2-4, with D possibly TRBD2 on 6 matching bases. Trimming took off 3 bases at V and 2 bases at J, with 8 bases between the two ends. Germline assignment: CDR1 WSHSY and CDR2 SAAADI. The CDR3 loop spans 14 amino acids. CDR3 coding DNA: TGCGCCAGCAGTGAACGGGAGACCAAAAACATTCAGTACTTC. It specifies CASSERETKNIQYF.

Points on this clonotype: A junction boundary mismatches the germline segment, possibly from a read error. The chain is built from TRBV7-8 and TRBJ2-3; D may match TRBD1 or TRBD2 (6 bases each). The CDR3 totals 13 residues. Germline-derived CDR1 and CDR2 are SGHVS and FQNEAQ. This CDR3 is CDSIRGDTDTQYF. DNA for the CDR3: TGTGACAGCATAAGGGGGGACACAGATACGCAGTATTTT.

This clonotype turned up a few times. V is TRBV5-6 and J is TRBJ2-5; 9 bases line up with TRBD2. V lost 0 bases and J lost 1; bases outside the gene matches: 7. Germline CDR1 is SGHDT and CDR2 is YYEEEE. The CDR3 loop spans 17 amino acids. CDR3: CASSLGLAEAIQETQYF. In DNA form, the CDR3 reads TGTGCCAGCAGCTTGGGACTAGCGGAGGCCATCCAAGAGACCCAGTACTTC.